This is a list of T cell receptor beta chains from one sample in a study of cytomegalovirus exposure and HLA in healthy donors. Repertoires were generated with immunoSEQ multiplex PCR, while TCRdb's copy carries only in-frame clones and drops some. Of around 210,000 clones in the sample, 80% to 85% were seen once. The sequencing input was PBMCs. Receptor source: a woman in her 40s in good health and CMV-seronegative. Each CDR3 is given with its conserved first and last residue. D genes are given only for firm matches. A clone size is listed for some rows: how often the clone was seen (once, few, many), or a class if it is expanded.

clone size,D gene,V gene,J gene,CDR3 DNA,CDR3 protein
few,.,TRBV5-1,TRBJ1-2,TGCGCCAGCAGCTTAGAGCACAGGGTCGGAGGCTACACCTTC,CASSLEHRVGGYTF
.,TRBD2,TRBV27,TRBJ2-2,TGTGCCAGCCGGACGGGGCTAGCGGGTTCCGGGGAGCTGTTTTTT,CASRTGLAGSGELFF
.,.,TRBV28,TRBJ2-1,TGTGCCAGCTCCGGGAGTGGAGGGGTCAATGAGCAGTTCTTC,CASSGSGGVNEQFF
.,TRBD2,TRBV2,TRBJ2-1,TGTGCCAGCAGGCGGGAGGCGACCTACAATGAGCAGTTCTTC,CASRREATYNEQFF
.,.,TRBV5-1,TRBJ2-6,TGCGCCAGCAGCTTCTCCTGGAGCGGGGCCAACGTCCTGACTTTC,CASSFSWSGANVLTF
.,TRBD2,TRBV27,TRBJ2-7,TGTGCCAGCAGTTCCCCGTCTAGCGGGAGGGCCGGCGAGCAGTACTTC,CASSSPSSGRAGEQYF
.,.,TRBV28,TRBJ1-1,TGTGCCAGCAGTTTAACTCAGACGGGGGGAAGCACTGAAGCTTTCTTT,CASSLTQTGGSTEAFF
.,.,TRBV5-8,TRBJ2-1,TGTGCCAGCAGCTTGGAGACACTTTACAATGAGCAGTTCTTC,CASSLETLYNEQFF
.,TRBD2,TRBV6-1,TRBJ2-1,TGTGCCAGCAGTGGCTGGCTAGCGGGGTCCTACAATGAGCAGTTCTTC,CASSGWLAGSYNEQFF
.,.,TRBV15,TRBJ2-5,TGTGCCACCAGCAGAGTGGAGGGGGAGACCCAGTACTTC,CATSRVEGETQYF
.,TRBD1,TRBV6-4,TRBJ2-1,TGTGCCAGCAGTGACTCCAGGGGGCCATACAATGAGCAGTTCTTC,CASSDSRGPYNEQFF
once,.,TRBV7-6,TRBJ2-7,TGTGCCAGCAGCCCGGCGGCCAACACCTACGAGCAGTACTTC,CASSPAANTYEQYF
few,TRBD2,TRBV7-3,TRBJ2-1,TGTGCCAGCAGTTCAATCGGGAGGGCTTTTGAGCAGTTCTTC,CASSSIGRAFEQFF
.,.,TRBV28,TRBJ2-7,TGTGCCAGCAGTTCGGGGAGCTCCTACGAGCAGTACTTC,CASSSGSSYEQYF
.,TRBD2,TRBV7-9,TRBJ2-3,TGTGCCGAAGGGAGCGGGAGCAGAGATACGCAGTATTTT,CAEGSGSRDTQYF
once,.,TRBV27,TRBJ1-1,TGTGCCAGCAGTTTTCGAATGAGGGGGACGACTGAAGCTTTCTTT,CASSFRMRGTTEAFF
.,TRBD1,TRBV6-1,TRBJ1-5,TGTGCCAGCAGGGGGACAGAGACTTTGAATCAGCCCCAGCATTTT,CASRGTETLNQPQHF
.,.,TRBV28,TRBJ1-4,TGTGCCACCCGGGGGGGACCGAATGAAAAACTGTTTTTT,CATRGGPNEKLFF
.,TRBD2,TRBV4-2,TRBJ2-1,TGTGCCAGCAGCCATCAGGGACTAGCGGGAGCGATGGGCAATGAGCAGTTCTTC,CASSHQGLAGAMGNEQFF
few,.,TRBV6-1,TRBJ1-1,TGTGCCAGCTACGAGAGAACAGGGATGAACACTGAAGCTTTCTTT,CASYERTGMNTEAFF
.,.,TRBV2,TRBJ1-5,TGTGCCAGCACCGATCTGTTTCAGGAGCCCCAGCATTTT,CASTDLFQEPQHF
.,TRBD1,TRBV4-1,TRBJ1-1,TGCGCCAGCAGCCCGCAGGGGGCTGGGAACACTGAAGCTTTCTTT,CASSPQGAGNTEAFF
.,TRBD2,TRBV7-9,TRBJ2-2,TGTGCCAGCAGCTTAGCCATCACTAGCGGGAGGCAAGGGGCCGGGGAGCTGTTTTTT,CASSLAITSGRQGAGELFF
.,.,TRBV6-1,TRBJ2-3,TGTGCCAGCAGTGGAAGAACAGGGTTCGGAGATACGCAGTATTTT,CASSGRTGFGDTQYF
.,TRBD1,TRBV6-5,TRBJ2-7,TGTGCCAGCAGTTACGGGACAGGGGGCGCAAGATACGAGCAGTACTTC,CASSYGTGGARYEQYF
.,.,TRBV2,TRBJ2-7,TGTGCCAGCAGTGTCCTTGGCCTCGAGCAGTACTTC,CASSVLGLEQYF
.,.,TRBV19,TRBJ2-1,TGTGCCAGTAGTACCATGGTCATGGGAGACAATGAGCAGTTCTTC,CASSTMVMGDNEQFF
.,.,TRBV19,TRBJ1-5,TGTGCCAGGCCACCAACGACAGGCAATCAGCCCCAGCATTTT,CARPPTTGNQPQHF
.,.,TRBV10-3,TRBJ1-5,TGTGCCATCAGTGCAGATAGCAATCAGCCCCAGCATTTT,CAISADSNQPQHF
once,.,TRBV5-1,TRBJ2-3,TGCGCCAGCAGCTTGGCGCTACCGGGGGATACGCAGTATTTT,CASSLALPGDTQYF
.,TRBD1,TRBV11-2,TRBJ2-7,TGTGCCAGCAGTCCCATGACAGGGGGGACTGGTAAGGTGAACTTC,CASSPMTGGTGKVNF
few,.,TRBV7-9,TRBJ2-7,TGTGCCAGCACAGGGACCTACGAGCAGTACTTC,CASTGTYEQYF
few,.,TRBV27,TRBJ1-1,TGTGCCAGCAGTTTAAATTTGGGGGGGGCGAATGAAGCTTTCTTT,CASSLNLGGANEAFF
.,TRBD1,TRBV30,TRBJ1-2,TGTGCCTGGAGCCTTGACAGGGGTTATGGCGGCTACACCTTC,CAWSLDRGYGGYTF
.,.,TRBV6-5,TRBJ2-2,TGTGCCAGCAGACCCCCAGGGTTCACCGGGGAGCTGTTTTTT,CASRPPGFTGELFF
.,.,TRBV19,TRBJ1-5,TGTGCCAGTAGTAAAGAGGGCAGGGTAAATCAGCCCCAGCATTTT,CASSKEGRVNQPQHF
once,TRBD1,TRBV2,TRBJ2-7,TGTGCCAGCAGTGAAGCAGGGGGCTGGTTGGTGGACGAGCAGTACTTC,CASSEAGGWLVDEQYF
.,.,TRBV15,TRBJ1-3,TGTGCCACCTGGCGGGGAGACTCTGGAAACACCATATATTTT,CATWRGDSGNTIYF
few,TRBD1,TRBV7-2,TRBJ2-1,TGTGCCAGCAGCCCCAGGGGTCCGGGACAGGGGGCCCGGAATGAGCAGTTCTTC,CASSPRGPGQGARNEQFF
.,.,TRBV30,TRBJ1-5,TGTGCCTGGAGTCGAACAGGGAACCAGCCCCAGCATTTT,CAWSRTGNQPQHF
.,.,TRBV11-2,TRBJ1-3,TGTGCCAGCAGCTTAGTGTGGGGGCTCAGCTCTGGAAACACCATATATTTT,CASSLVWGLSSGNTIYF
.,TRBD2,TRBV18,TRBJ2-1,TGTGCCAGCTCACCACCCAACCTAGCGGCCTACAATGAGCAGTTCTTC,CASSPPNLAAYNEQFF
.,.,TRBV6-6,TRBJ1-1,TGTGCCAGCAGCGACCCGGGAACAGGGAATCGAGCTTTCTTT,CASSDPGTGNRAFF
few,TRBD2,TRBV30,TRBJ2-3,TGTGCCTGGACCGGCGGGAGTACAGATACGCAGTATTTT,CAWTGGSTDTQYF
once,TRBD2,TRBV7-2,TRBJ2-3,TGTGCCAGCAGCCTCACTAGCGGGAGGGTCGCAGATACGCAGTATTTT,CASSLTSGRVADTQYF
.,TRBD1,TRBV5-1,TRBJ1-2,TGCGCCAGCAGCTCAGGACAGGGGGCCGGCTATGGCTACACCTTC,CASSSGQGAGYGYTF
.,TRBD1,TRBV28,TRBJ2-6,TGTGCCAGCAGTTTTGGGGCGGCACAGGGGGCCTCTGGGGCCAACGTCCTGACTTTC,CASSFGAAQGASGANVLTF
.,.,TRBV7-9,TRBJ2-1,TGTGCCAGCAGCATATTAGCGGTTCTGCAGTTCTTC,CASSILAVLQFF
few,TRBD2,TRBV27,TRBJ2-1,TGTGCCAGCAGCTCGCCTTACCTAGCGGGAGCTAATGAGCAGTTCTTC,CASSSPYLAGANEQFF
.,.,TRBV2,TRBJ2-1,TGTGCCAGCAGGCCTACGGGGTCCAATGAGCAGTTCTTC,CASRPTGSNEQFF
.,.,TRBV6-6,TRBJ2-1,TGTGCCAGCGAGGGCTACAATGAGCAGTTCTTC,CASEGYNEQFF
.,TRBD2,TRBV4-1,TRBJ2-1,TGCGCCAGCGGCCAAGACTGGACTAGCGGGATGGCCTCGCACAATGAGCAGTTCTTC,CASGQDWTSGMASHNEQFF
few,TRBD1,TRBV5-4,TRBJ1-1,TGTGCCAGCAGCCCGGAAGGGGGCTCGAGCACTGAAGCTTTCTTT,CASSPEGGSSTEAFF
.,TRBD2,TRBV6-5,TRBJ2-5,TGTGCCAGCAGCACAGCGGGACTTACGGAGACCCAGTACTTC,CASSTAGLTETQYF
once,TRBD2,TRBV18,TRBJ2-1,TGTGCCAGCTCACTCTCTAGCGGGAGGCGGGATGAGCAGTTCTTC,CASSLSSGRRDEQFF